These 3 T cell receptor beta chains were sequenced from one sample in a study of neurological immune-mediated disorders. TCRdb recomputed calls from the 5' RACE reads with MiXCR, one row per CDR3 protein. Of about 54,000 distinct CDR3 sequences detected, about 4% appear once; the ten largest clones hold 1.5% to 2%. The material sequenced was CD4+ T cells from blood. The receptors come from a woman aged 40 to 50 with multiple sclerosis.

This clonotype was seen at least ten times. The chain is built from TRBV3-1 and TRBJ2-2; 14 bases are a match to TRBD2. This CDR3 is 17 amino acids long. With V trimmed by 6 bases and J by 7 bases, 10 bases remained unmatched. Germline V gene sequence: CDR1 LGHDT, CDR2 YNNKEL (reference sequence). The CDR3 loop is CASSLPGLAGGHGELFF. The DNA of the CDR3 is TGTGCCAGCAGTCTTCCTGGACTAGCGGGGGGTCACGGGGAGCTGTTTTTT.

This clonotype was seen repeatedly, ten times or more. CDR3 nucleotides: TGCGCCAGCAGCAAGGGACAGGACTACGAGCAGTACTTC. Encoded protein: CASSKGQDYEQYF. The chain joins TRBV5-1 to TRBJ2-7; 8 bases fit TRBD1. Germline lookup yields CDR1 SGHRS and CDR2 YFSETQ. This CDR3 comprises 13 residues. J gave up 3 bases and V 4 bases, and 3 bases lay outside the gene matches.

The sample holds many counts of this clonotype. This chain connects TRBV24-1 to TRBJ2-5, with D unresolved. The germline V gene encodes CDR1 KGHDR and CDR2 SFDVKD. Trimming pared 5 bases from V and 1 base from J, leaving 7 bases between. The CDR3 is 13 residues long. Here the CDR3 reads CATSGALQETQYF. Here the CDR3 DNA reads TGTGCCACCAGTGGGGCCCTCCAAGAGACCCAGTACTTC.